This record concerns one T cell receptor (beta chain) sequence. Using immunoSEQ multiplex PCR, the repertoire was profiled, and TCRdb retains in-frame clones only, with some absent. The table has approximately 84,000 clones, roughly nine tenths seen once; the top ten hold 15% to 17%. The data belong to a study of control samples from healthy donors and cancer patients. The CDR3 runs 17 residues. V lost 9 bases to trimming and J lost 0 bases; unmatched junction nucleotides: 10. Germline loops: CDR1 LNHDA, CDR2 SQIVND (reference sequence). This chain connects TRBV19 to TRBJ2-1; 11 bases are shared with TRBD1. The receptor's source is a man aged 30-40 years in good health. The sample taken for sequencing was blood. The CDR3 region has the DNA TGTGCCAGCAACCGGGACAGGGGGGAGAGCTCCTACAATGAGCAGTTCTTC. Translated, it gives CASNRDRGESSYNEQFF. Combining the CDR3 with reference TRBV19 and TRBJ2-1 gives the whole variable domain DGGITQSPKYLFRKEGQNVTLSCEQNLNHDAMYWYRQDPGQGLRLIYYSQIVNDFQKGDIAEGYSVSREKKESFPLTVTSAQKNPTAFYLCASNRDRGESSYNEQFFGPGTRLTVL.